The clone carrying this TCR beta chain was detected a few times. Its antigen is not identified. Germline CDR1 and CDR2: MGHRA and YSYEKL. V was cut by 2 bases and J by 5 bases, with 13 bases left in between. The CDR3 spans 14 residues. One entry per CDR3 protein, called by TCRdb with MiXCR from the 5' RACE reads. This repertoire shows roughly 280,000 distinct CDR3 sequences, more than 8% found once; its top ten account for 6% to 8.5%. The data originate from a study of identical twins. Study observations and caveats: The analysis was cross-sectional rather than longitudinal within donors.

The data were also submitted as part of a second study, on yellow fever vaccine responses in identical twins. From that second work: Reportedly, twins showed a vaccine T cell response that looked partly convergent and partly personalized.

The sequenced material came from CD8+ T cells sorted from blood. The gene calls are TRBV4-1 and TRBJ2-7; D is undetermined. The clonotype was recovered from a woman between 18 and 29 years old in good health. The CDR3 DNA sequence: TGCGCCAGCAGCCAACCTCTAAGCCCGGACGAGCAGTACTTC. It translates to CASSQPLSPDEQYF.